This entry concerns a single T cell receptor (beta chain). Antigen unknown. This entry is derived from a study of CD8+CD57+ T cells in acquired aplastic anemia. Background on the study: Sorted CD4+ and CD8+ cells gave a mean 3.2 ug DNA, range about 0.2 to 27.4 ug. Whole-study results and caveats: Patients and controls shared over 25 CD8+ CDR3 sequences, highly expressed in patients. Between the patient and control groups, CD8+ Simpson's diversity did not differ significantly.

The CDR3 covers 15 residues. J was trimmed by 7 bases and V by 0 bases; bases with no gene match: 4. Germline loops: CDR1 KGHDR, CDR2 SFDVKD. Sequencing involved patients with CD8+CD57+ cell expansion previously shown by flow cytometry. No therapy had been given to the patients at the time of blood sampling. Template material for TCR beta VDJ and CDR3 profiling consisted of genomic DNA. TCRdb used MiXCR to reprocess the reads, holding one entry per CDR3 protein. The data contain under 200,000 distinct CDR3 sequences, 71% of them singletons. This chain uses TRBV24-1 with TRBJ2-2; 7 bases match TRBD1. The sequence derives from a human donor with aplastic anemia. Specimen: sorted CD4+, CD8+, or CD8+CD57+ T cells (not recorded which) from PBMCs. The CDR3 DNA sequence: TGTGCCACCAGTGATTTGAGACAGGGAATCGGGGAGCTGTTTTTT. It yields the protein CATSDLRQGIGELFF.